This T cell receptor beta chain was profiled in a study of blood T cell repertoires in COVID-19. In the study overall: The samples span acute and convalescent COVID-19 from the United States, Italy and Spain. Nucleic acid was either cDNA or gDNA, and it came from T cells, B-cell-depleted T cells, or PBMCs.

The CDR3 is 17 residues long. V lost 0 bases to trimming and J lost 0 bases, with 12 bases between them. Germline values: CDR1 SGHDN, CDR2 FVKESK. Original analysis: The authors estimated nucleated cell counts from reference gene primer amplification. The assay was immunoSEQ multiplex PCR, and TCRdb's table has in-frame clones only and misses some. That table supplies the V and J calls and clone size; D and trimming were determined from the DNA. The sample lists about 110,000 clones, 75% to 90% seen once, with 15% to 20% in the top ten. What was sequenced was peripheral blood. The rearrangement uses TRBV14 and TRBJ1-3, with D hard to call. The origin of this receptor is a woman aged 55-70 years with acute or convalescent COVID-19. Here the CDR3 DNA reads TGTGCCAGCAGCCAAGATCGGGTGGCAGCCTCTGGAAACACCATATATTTT. Its translation is CASSQDRVAASGNTIYF.